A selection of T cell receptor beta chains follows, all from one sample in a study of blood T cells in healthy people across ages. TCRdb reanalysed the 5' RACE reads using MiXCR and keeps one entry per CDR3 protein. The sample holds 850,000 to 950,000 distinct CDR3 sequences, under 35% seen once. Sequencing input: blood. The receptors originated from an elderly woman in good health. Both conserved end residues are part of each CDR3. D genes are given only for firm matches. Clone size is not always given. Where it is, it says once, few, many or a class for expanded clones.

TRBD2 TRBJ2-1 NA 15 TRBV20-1 CSARFGVTSWNEQFF TGCAGTGCTAGGTTTGGAGTGACTAGCTGGAATGAGCAGTTCTTC
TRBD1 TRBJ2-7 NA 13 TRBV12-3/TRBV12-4 CASSPGQVDEQYF TGTGCCAGCAGTCCGGGACAGGTCGACGAGCAGTACTTC
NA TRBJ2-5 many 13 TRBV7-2 CASSFGGRGTQYF TGTGCCAGCAGCTTTGGGGGTCGCGGGACCCAGTACTTC
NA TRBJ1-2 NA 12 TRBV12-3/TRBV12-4 CASSLWIFGYTF TGTGCCAGCAGTTTATGGATTTTTGGCTACACCTTC
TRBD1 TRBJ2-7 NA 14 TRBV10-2 CASSRKTGAYEQYF TGCGCCAGCAGCCGAAAGACAGGGGCCTACGAGCAGTACTTC
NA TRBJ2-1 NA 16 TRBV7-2 CASSPEVGAADNEQFF TGTGCCAGCAGCCCCGAAGTTGGGGCAGCAGACAATGAGCAGTTCTTC
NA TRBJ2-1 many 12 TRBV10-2 CASSETVTEQFF TGCGCCAGCAGTGAGACGGTCACCGAGCAGTTCTTC
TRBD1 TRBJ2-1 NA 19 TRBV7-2 CASSSPGTGEVSSYNEQFF TGTGCCAGCAGCTCACCCGGGACAGGGGAGGTTAGCTCCTACAATGAGCAGTTCTTC
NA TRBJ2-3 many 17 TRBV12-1 CASSLWTGLGFGDTQYF TGTGCCAGCAGCCTCTGGACAGGGTTGGGTTTCGGGGATACGCAGTATTTT
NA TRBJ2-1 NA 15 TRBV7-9 CASSHRRDRRNEQFF TGTGCCAGCAGCCACCGCAGAGACAGGCGCAATGAGCAGTTCTTC
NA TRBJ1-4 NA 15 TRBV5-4 CASSRTQSRGEKLFF TGTGCCAGCAGCCGGACACAATCCCGGGGAGAAAAACTGTTTTTT
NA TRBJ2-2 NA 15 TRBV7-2 CASSLVGATTGELFF TGTGCCAGCAGCTTAGTCGGGGCGACCACCGGGGAGCTGTTTTTT
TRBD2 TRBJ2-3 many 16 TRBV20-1 CSAGGLAGGPPDTQYF TGCAGTGCAGGGGGACTAGCGGGGGGGCCCCCAGATACGCAGTATTTT
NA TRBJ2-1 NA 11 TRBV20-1 CSPAGMYEQFF TGCAGCCCTGCCGGGATGTATGAGCAGTTCTTC
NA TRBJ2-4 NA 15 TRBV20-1 CSPSPWSGVENIQYF TGCAGTCCGTCCCCTTGGTCGGGCGTGGAGAACATTCAGTACTTC
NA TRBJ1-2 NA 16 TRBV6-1 CASSEALRRGAIGYTF TGTGCCAGCAGTGAAGCGCTTCGGCGGGGGGCGATCGGCTACACCTTC
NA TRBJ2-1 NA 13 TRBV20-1 CSVGGTPYNEQFF TGCAGTGTTGGCGGGACCCCATACAATGAGCAGTTCTTC
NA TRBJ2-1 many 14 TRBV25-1 CASSDSGQYNEQFF TGTGCCAGCAGTGATTCCGGGCAATACAATGAGCAGTTCTTC
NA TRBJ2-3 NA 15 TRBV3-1 CASSRGGSTRDTQYF TGTGCCAGCAGCCGCGGAGGGAGCACGCGGGATACGCAGTATTTT
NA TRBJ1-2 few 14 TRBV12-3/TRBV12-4 CASSLEPSSYGYTF TGTGCCAGCAGTTTAGAACCAAGTAGCTATGGCTACACCTTC
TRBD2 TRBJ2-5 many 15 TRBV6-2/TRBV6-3 CASRQTPGGQETQYF TGTGCCAGCAGACAAACGCCGGGGGGCCAAGAGACCCAGTACTTC
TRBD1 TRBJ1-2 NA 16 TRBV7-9 CASSREGTGSNYGYTF TGTGCCAGCAGCAGGGAGGGGACAGGGTCAAACTATGGCTACACCTTC
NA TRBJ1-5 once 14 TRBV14 CASSQTGIDQPQHF TGTGCCAGCAGCCAGACAGGAATCGATCAGCCCCAGCATTTT
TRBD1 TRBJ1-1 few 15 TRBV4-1 CASSRTGTASTEAFF TGCGCCAGCAGCCGCACCGGGACAGCTTCCACTGAAGCTTTCTTT
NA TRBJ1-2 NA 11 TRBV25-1 CASLDNYGYTF TGTGCCAGCTTGGACAACTATGGCTACACCTTC
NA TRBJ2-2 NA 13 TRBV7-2 CASRDVNTGELFF TGTGCCAGCAGAGACGTGAACACCGGGGAGCTGTTTTTT
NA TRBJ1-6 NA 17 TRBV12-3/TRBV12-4 CASRERGTGGVDSPLHF TGTGCCAGCAGGGAAAGGGGGACGGGGGGGGTGGATTCACCCCTCCACTTT
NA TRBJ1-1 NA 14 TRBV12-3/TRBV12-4 CASSFQRSNTEAFF TGTGCCAGCAGTTTCCAGAGATCGAACACTGAAGCTTTCTTT
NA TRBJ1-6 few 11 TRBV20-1 CSALGGSPLHF TGCAGTGCTCTCGGGGGGTCCCCCCTCCACTTT
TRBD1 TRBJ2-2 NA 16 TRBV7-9 CASSTGTGGKDGELFF TGTGCCAGCAGTACCGGGACAGGGGGAAAGGACGGGGAGCTGTTTTTT
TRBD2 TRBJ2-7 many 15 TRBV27 CASSLRLAGYYEQYF TGTGCCAGCAGTTTACGACTAGCGGGGTACTACGAGCAGTACTTC
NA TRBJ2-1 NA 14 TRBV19 CASSIGPRRREQFF TGTGCCAGTAGTATTGGACCGCGGCGCCGTGAGCAGTTCTTC
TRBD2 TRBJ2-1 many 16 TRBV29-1 CSVEDELAGRYNEQFF TGCAGCGTTGAAGATGAGCTAGCGGGGCGCTACAATGAGCAGTTCTTC